The 8 T cell receptor beta chains reported below all come from one sample, sequenced in a study of blood T cell repertoires in COVID-19. Using immunoSEQ multiplex PCR, the repertoire was profiled, and TCRdb retains in-frame clones only, with some absent. The sample includes a few hundred thousand clones, nearly 85% seen only once; the top ten take around 7.8%. Sequencing used peripheral blood. These receptors all come from a human donor in a cohort sampled during active COVID-19.

This clone was counted a single time. The chain recombines TRBV7-9 with TRBJ1-3, with TRBD1 matching 7 bases. CDR1 and CDR2 from the germline V gene are SEHNR and FQNEAQ (reference sequence). The CDR3 covers 14 residues. The ends lost 11 bases at V and 1 base at J; junction bases unmatched: 8. The CDR3 sequence is CAPGQGVSGNTIYF. DNA for the CDR3: TGTGCCCCGGGCCAGGGGGTTTCTGGAAACACCATATATTTT.

In its sample, this clone ranks as medium-sized (0.01 to 0.1%). The gene calls are TRBV6-1 and TRBJ2-1; 10 nucleotides line up with TRBD1. The CDR3 totals 16 residues. Germline trimming cut 1 base from V and 5 bases from J; bases unmatched to any gene: 5. Germline CDR1 MNHNS, CDR2 SASEGT. Written as DNA, the CDR3 is TGTGCCAGCAGTGAAGAATGGACAGGGGGGAACAATGAGCAGTTCTTC. Translation: CASSEEWTGGNNEQFF.

The rearrangement joins TRBV9 to TRBJ2-1; TRBD2 agrees at 15 bases. V lost 8 bases, J lost 6 bases, and 15 bases stayed unmatched. The CDR3 contains 18 residues. Germline V CDR1 and CDR2: SGDLS, YYNGEE. CDR3 in DNA: TGTGCCAGTCTACCCGGACTAGCGGGAGGGCCGAGTTCCAATGAGCAGTTCTTC. This sequence encodes CASLPGLAGGPSSNEQFF.

The chain's CDR3 is CASTETGRIHSGNTIYF. As DNA, the CDR3 is TGTGCCAGCACCGAAACTGGGCGCATTCACTCTGGAAACACCATATATTTT. This chain joins TRBV13 and TRBJ1-3; D is undetermined. Per germline, CDR1 PRHDT and CDR2 FYEKMQ (reference sequence). This CDR3 region has 17 residues. With 7 bases removed from V and 0 bases from J, the gap between germline ends came to 19 bases.

The V gene is TRBV7-9, the J gene TRBJ2-7; 10 bases are a match to TRBD1. The J segment lost 3 bases and the V segment lost 1 base, leaving 3 bases of the junction unmatched. The V gene's germline CDR1 is SEHNR and CDR2 FQNEAQ (reference sequence). There are 15 residues in the CDR3. This CDR3 is CASSLDDRGLYEQYF. The CDR3, as DNA: TGTGCCAGCAGCTTAGACGACAGGGGGCTCTACGAGCAGTACTTC. The whole variable domain, filled in from reference TRBV7-9 and TRBJ2-7, reads DTGVSQNPRHKITKRGQNVTFRCDPISEHNRLYWYRQTLGQGPEFLTYFQNEAQLEKSRLLSDRFSAERPKGSFSTLEIQRTEQGDSAMYLCASSLDDRGLYEQYFGPGTRLTVT.

This sequence joins TRBV21-1 and TRBJ2-1; the table calls TRBD2, which could not be checked here. TRBV21-1 is given as a pseudogene. This CDR3 contains 20 residues. The CDR3 reads CASSKVNSSSGRANSDEQFF. In DNA, the CDR3 is TGTGCCAGCAGCAAAGTTAATAGTAGTAGCGGGAGGGCTAATTCCGATGAGCAGTTCTTC.

This chain links TRBV4-1 with TRBJ1-5, with no clear D. The germline V and J ends were trimmed by 0 bases and 5 bases, with 5 bases remaining between them. Germline V lookup: CDR1 MGHRA, CDR2 YSYEKL. This CDR3 region has 13 residues. CDR3: CASSQEVDQPQHF. As DNA, the CDR3 is TGCGCCAGCAGCCAAGAGGTAGATCAGCCCCAGCATTTT.

This clone was seen only a few times. The chain employs TRBV6-5 and TRBJ2-7, with TRBD1 as a possible D gene (6 bases). Germline V gene sequence: CDR1 MNHEY, CDR2 SVGAGI. V shed 7 bases and J shed 6 bases, with 16 bases lying between them. CDR3 length equals 13 residues. The CDR3 region is CASTPVFRGEQYF. The DNA of the CDR3 is TGTGCCAGCACCCCTGTGTTCAGGGGCGAGCAGTACTTC.